The 10 T cell receptor beta chains given below trace back to one sample, sequenced in a study of metastatic and nonmetastatic thyroid tumors. Every patient was untreated before thyroid surgery. TCRdb ran MiXCR on the PCR reads. The data contain 20,000 to 25,000 clones, approximately 35% of them singletons. The sequenced sample consisted of blood. These receptors originate from a male donor with papillary thyroid cancer or a benign thyroid nodule (not recorded which). Some clones in this sample may be carry-over from other donors' samples.

This clone was seen more than once but under ten times. The rearrangement joins TRBV28 to TRBJ1-1, with D possibly matching TRBD1 (6 bases). Germline-derived CDR1 and CDR2 are MDHEN and SYDVKM. Deletions cut 6 bases from V and 4 bases from J, with 15 bases between. The length of the CDR3 is 14 residues. CDR3 bases: TGTGCCAGCAGAAAGGGGGGCCGCGGCACTGAAGCTTTCTTT. Protein sequence: CASRKGGRGTEAFF.

The CDR3 spells CSARLQGSHGYTF. The CDR3 coding sequence is TGCAGTGCTAGACTACAGGGTAGCCATGGCTACACCTTC. This chain uses TRBV20-1 with TRBJ1-2; tentatively, D is TRBD1 (6 bases). Germline V lookup: CDR1 DFQATT, CDR2 SNEGSKA (reference sequence). V was pared by 2 bases and J by 6 bases, with 13 bases between. This CDR3 has 13 residues.

This clone has only a few counts. The chain recombines TRBV27 with TRBJ2-3; TRBD2 agrees at 10 bases. The germline CDR1 and CDR2 sequences are MNHEY and SMNVEV (reference sequence). The CDR3 contains 15 residues. The ends lost 3 bases at V and 4 bases at J; junction bases unmatched: 4. This CDR3 reads CASSLFGLAADTQYF. CDR3 in DNA: TGTGCCAGCAGTTTGTTCGGACTAGCGGCAGATACGCAGTATTTT.

The V gene is TRBV20-1, the J gene TRBJ2-3; D is possibly TRBD2 (6 bases). The V end lost 4 bases, the J end lost 0 bases, and 11 bases lay between the germline ends. Germline CDR1 reads DFQATT; CDR2 reads SNEGSKA (reference sequence). The CDR3 loop spans 14 amino acids. The CDR3 protein is CSATLAESTDTQYF. The CDR3 DNA sequence: TGCAGTGCTACCTTAGCGGAAAGCACAGATACGCAGTATTTT.

In this sample, this clone turned up once. In DNA form, the CDR3 reads TGTGCCAGCAGCTTCATGGGAGCAACTGGCAATGAGCAGTTCTTC. It translates to CASSFMGATGNEQFF. The V gene is TRBV11-3, the J gene TRBJ2-1; D is perhaps TRBD2 (5 bases). This CDR3 region has 15 residues. The V and J ends lost 3 bases and 6 bases respectively, with 15 bases between them. Germline CDR1 reads SGHNT; CDR2 reads YENEEA.

The CDR3 region is CASSEATGSYEQYF. The CDR3 nucleotides are TGTGCCAGCAGTGAGGCGACAGGCAGCTACGAGCAGTACTTC. This chain links TRBV6-1 with TRBJ2-7, with D perhaps TRBD1 (6 bases). V gave up 3 bases and J gave up 3 bases, with 12 bases separating them. CDR1 is MNHNS, CDR2 SASEGT, per germline. The CDR3 extends over 14 amino acids.

This clone was seen ten or more times. This may stem from a read error, because a much larger clone lies one nucleotide away. J is TRBJ2-7 and V is TRBV28, with a tentative D call TRBD1 (6 bases). V was shortened by 6 bases and J by 7 bases, with 13 bases between the two germline ends. This CDR3 has 12 residues. Germline CDR1 and CDR2: MDHEN and SYDVKM. In nucleotides, the CDR3 is TGTGCCAGCAGCGTACAGGGTAGGGAGCAGTACTTC. This encodes CASSVQGREQYF.

Relative to its sample, this clone is medium-sized. The chain uses TRBV11-2 and TRBJ2-7; D is unresolved. The V gene lost 5 bases and the J gene lost 1 base, with 21 bases spanning the gap. Germline CDR1 is SGHAT and CDR2 is FQNNGV. CDR3 length equals 17 residues. The CDR3 loop reads CASSVSEVLKPSYEQYF. CDR3 nucleotide sequence: TGTGCCAGCAGCGTCTCCGAAGTTTTAAAGCCATCCTACGAGCAGTACTTC.

This clone was seen ten or more times. The CDR3 nucleotides read TGCAGTGCTAGAGCTGAGGGGCGCAACTATGGCTACACCTTC. This translates into CSARAEGRNYGYTF. This rearrangement joins TRBV20-1 to TRBJ1-2; a possible D gene is TRBD1 (5 bases). V shed 1 base and J shed 2 bases, with 11 bases lying between them. CDR3 length: 14 residues. Germline V CDR1 and CDR2: DFQATT, SNEGSKA (reference sequence).

A word on this clone: One end of the junction varies from germline; a read error may be responsible. This chain connects TRBV7-2 to TRBJ2-7; 10 nucleotides agree with TRBD2. Germline CDR1 reads SGHTA; CDR2 reads FQGNSA. The CDR3 length is 13 residues. The DNA for the CDR3 is TGTGCCAGCAGTGATGAAGCGGGAGGGTCCAGTGACTTC. Its protein product is CASSDEAGGSSDF.